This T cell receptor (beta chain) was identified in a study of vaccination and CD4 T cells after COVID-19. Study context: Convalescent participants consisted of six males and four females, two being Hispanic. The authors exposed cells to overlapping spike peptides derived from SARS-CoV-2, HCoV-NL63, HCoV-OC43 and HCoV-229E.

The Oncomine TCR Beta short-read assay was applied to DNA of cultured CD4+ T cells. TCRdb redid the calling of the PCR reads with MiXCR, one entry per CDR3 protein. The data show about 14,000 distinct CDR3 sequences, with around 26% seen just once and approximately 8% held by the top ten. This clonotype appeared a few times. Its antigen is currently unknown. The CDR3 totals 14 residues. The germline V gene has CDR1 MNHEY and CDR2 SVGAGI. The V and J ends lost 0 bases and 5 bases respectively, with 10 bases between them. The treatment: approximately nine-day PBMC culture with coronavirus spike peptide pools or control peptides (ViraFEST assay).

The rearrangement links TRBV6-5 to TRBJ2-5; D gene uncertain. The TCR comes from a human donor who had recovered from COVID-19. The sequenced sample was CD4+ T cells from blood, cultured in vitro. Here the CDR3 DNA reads TGTGCCAGCAGTTACTCGGGTAGTATCGAGACCCAGTACTTC. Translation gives CASSYSGSIETQYF.